This TCR beta chain derives from a study of blood T cell repertoires in COVID-19. Whole-study context: Specimens from acute and convalescent COVID-19 originated in the United States, Italy and Spain.

Cohorts were assigned according to the clinical history that participants reported. Each recovered donor of Cohort 3 presented with two negative PCRs, clearance, or symptom resolution. Authors' data handling: Quantification of nucleated cells was approximated via reference gene primer amplification. Measured with immunoSEQ multiplex PCR; TCRdb has only the in-frame clones, and not every one. For V, J and clone size, that table is used; D and trimming come from the DNA. The repertoire holds approximately 280,000 clones, with around 88% as singletons. This CDR3 is built from 18 residues. Germline V gene lookup returns CDR1 SEHNR and CDR2 FQNEAQ (reference sequence). V dropped 5 bases and J dropped 0; count of bases not matched to a gene: 7.

J is TRBJ2-7 and V is TRBV7-9, with 16 bases fitting TRBD2. The sample consisted of PBMCs or T cells enriched from blood (not recorded which). The sequence came from a woman between 40 and 50 years old who had recovered from COVID-19. CDR3 region: CASSPGTSGRAGSYEQYF. In DNA, the CDR3 is TGTGCCAGCAGCCCTGGGACTAGCGGGAGGGCCGGCTCCTACGAGCAGTACTTC.